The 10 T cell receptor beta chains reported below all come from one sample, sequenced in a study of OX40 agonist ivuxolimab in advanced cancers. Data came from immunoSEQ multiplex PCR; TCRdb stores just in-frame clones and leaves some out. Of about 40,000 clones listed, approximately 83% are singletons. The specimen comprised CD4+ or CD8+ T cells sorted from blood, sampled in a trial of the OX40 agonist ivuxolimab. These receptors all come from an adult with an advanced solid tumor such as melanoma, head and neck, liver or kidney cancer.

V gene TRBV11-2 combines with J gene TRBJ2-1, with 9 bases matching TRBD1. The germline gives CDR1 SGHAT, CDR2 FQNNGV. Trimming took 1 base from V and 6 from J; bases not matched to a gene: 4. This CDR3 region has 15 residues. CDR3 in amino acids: CASSLAGQGPNEQFF. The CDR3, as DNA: TGTGCCAGCAGCTTAGCGGGACAGGGACCCAATGAGCAGTTCTTC.

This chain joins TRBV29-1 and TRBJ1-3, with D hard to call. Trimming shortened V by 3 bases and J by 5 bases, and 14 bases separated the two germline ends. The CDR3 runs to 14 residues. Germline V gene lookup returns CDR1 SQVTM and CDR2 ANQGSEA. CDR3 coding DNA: TGCAGCGTTGAGTTAACCCTCACCCGAAACACCATATATTTT. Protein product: CSVELTLTRNTIYF.

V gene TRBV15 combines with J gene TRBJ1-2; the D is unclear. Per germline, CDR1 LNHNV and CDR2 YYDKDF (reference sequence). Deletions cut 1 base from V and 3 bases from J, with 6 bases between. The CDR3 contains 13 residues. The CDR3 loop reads CATSRVNDYGYTF. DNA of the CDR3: TGTGCCACCAGCAGAGTTAATGACTATGGCTACACCTTC.

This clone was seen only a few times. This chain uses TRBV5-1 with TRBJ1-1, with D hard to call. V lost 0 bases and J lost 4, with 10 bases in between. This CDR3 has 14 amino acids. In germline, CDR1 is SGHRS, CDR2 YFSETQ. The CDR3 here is CASSLAMWGTEAFF. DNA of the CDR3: TGCGCCAGCAGCTTGGCCATGTGGGGCACTGAAGCTTTCTTT.

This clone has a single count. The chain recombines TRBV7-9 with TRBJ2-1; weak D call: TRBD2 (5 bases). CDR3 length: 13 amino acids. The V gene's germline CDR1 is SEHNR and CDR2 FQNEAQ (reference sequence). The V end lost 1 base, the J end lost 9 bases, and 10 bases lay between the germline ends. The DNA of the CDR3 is TGTGCCAGCAGCTTAGGGGGAAGCGGTGAGCAGTTCTTC. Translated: CASSLGGSGEQFF. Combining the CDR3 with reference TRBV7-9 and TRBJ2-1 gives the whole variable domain DTGVSQNPRHKITKRGQNVTFRCDPISEHNRLYWYRQTLGQGPEFLTYFQNEAQLEKSRLLSDRFSAERPKGSFSTLEIQRTEQGDSAMYLCASSLGGSGEQFFGPGTRLTVL.

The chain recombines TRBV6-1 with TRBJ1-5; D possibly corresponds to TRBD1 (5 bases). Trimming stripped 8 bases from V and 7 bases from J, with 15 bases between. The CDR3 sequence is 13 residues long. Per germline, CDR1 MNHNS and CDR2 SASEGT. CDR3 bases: TGTGCCAGCGGGGGTGGGGGTGCACAGCCCCAGCATTTT. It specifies CASGGGGAQPQHF.

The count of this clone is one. The CDR3 sequence: CASSHGGHEQYF. CDR3 sequence (DNA): TGTGCCAGCAGCCATGGGGGCCACGAGCAGTACTTC. This chain links TRBV14 with TRBJ2-7, with D possibly being TRBD1 (6 bases). This CDR3 has 12 amino acids. Trimming removed 3 bases from V and 5 bases from J, with 8 bases in between. Germline CDR1 reads SGHDN; CDR2 reads FVKESK.

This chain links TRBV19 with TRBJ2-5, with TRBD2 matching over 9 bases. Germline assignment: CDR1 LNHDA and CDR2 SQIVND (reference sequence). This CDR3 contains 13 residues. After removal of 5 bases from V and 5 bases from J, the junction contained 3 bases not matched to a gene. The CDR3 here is CASSWREGETQYF. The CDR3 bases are TGTGCCAGTAGTTGGCGGGAGGGTGAGACCCAGTACTTC.

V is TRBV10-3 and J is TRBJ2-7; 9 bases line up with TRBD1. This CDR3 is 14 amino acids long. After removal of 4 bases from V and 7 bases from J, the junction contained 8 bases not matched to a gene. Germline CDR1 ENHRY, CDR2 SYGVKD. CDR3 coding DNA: TGTGCCATCAGTGGTCGGACAGGGGACGGGGAGCAGTACTTC. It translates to CAISGRTGDGEQYF.

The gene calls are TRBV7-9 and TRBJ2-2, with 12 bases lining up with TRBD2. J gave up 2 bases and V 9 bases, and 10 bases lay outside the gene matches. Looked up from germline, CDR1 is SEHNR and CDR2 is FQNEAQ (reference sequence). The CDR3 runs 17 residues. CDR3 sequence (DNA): TGTGCCAGTAAGACTAGCGGGGGCTCAATTAACACCGGGGAGCTGTTTTTT. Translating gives CASKTSGGSINTGELFF.